This TCR beta chain originates from a study of a mutant IDH1 vaccine in newly diagnosed glioma. The wider study: Receipt of radiotherapy, temozolomide, or both preceded the study, and most received both.

CDR3 length: 14 amino acids. CDR1 and CDR2 from the germline V gene are SGHAT and FQNNGV. V lost 5 bases, J lost 7 bases, and 4 bases stayed unmatched. Broader study findings: A vaccine-induced immune response developed in roughly 93% of the patients. Top-clonotype changes in peripheral T cells seemed unrelated to pseudoprogression.

A remark on this clone: Its antigen is unidentified.

The data were produced by immunoSEQ multiplex PCR, yet TCRdb's version contains in-frame clones alone and is incomplete. This table has about 92,000 clones, around 80% appearing once. Time point of the sample: baseline, week 1 (first vaccination visit). Documented treatment: pre-vaccination baseline after standard-of-care therapy. The donor cohort comprised cases of new WHO grade 3 or 4 IDH1-mutant, ATRX-lost astrocytoma. Sequencing used PBMCs, obtained from a glioma patient treated with radiotherapy, temozolomide or both. The TCR was taken from a man aged 40-49 years with glioma. V gene TRBV11-2 combines with J gene TRBJ2-1; TRBD2 matches 11 bases. CDR3 nucleotides: TGTGCCAGCAGCCCCCGACTAGCGGGGAATGAGCAGTTCTTC. This gives the protein CASSPRLAGNEQFF.